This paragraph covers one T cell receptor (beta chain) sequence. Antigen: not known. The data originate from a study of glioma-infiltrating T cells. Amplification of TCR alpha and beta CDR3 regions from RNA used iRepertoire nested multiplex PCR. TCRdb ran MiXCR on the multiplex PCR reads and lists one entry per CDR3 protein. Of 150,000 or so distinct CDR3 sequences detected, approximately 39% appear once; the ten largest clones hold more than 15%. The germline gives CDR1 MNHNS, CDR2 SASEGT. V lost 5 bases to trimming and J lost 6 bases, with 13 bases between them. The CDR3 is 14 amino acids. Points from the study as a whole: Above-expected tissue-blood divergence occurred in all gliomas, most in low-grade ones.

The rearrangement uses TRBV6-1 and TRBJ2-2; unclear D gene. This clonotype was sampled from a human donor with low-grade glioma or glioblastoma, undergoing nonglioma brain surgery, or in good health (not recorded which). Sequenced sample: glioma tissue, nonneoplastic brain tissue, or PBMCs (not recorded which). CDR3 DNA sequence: TGTGCCAGCAGTTCTACGATGGGATCCGGGGAGCTGTTTTTT. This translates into CASSSTMGSGELFF.